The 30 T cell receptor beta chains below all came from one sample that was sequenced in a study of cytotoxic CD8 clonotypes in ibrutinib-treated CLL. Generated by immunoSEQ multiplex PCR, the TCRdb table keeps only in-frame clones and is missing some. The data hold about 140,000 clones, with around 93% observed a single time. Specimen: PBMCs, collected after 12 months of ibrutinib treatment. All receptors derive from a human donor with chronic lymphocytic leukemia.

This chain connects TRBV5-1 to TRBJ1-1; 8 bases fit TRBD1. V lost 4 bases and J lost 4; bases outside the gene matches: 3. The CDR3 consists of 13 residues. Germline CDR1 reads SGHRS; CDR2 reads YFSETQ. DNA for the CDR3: TGCGCCAGCAGCGCGGGACAGGTCACTGAAGCTTTCTTT. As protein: CASSAGQVTEAFF. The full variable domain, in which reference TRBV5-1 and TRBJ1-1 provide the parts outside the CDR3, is KAGVTQTPRYLIKTRGQQVTLSCSPISGHRSVSWYQQTPGQGLQFLFEYFSETQRNKGNFPGRFSGRQFSNSRSEMNVSTLELGDSALYLCASSAGQVTEAFFGQGTRLTVV.

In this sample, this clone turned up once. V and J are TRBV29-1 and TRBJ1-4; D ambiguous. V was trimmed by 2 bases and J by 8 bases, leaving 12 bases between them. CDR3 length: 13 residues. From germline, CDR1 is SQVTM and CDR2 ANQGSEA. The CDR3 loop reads CSVEISAMEKLFF. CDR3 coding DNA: TGCAGCGTTGAAATCTCGGCCATGGAAAAACTGTTTTTT.

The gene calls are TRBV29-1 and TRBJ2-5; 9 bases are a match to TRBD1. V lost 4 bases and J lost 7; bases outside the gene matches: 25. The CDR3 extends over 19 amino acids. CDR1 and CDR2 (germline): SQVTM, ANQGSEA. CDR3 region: CSVVFRETRDRAKRGTQYF. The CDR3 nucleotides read TGCAGCGTTGTATTCCGGGAGACTCGGGACAGGGCCAAACGGGGGACCCAGTACTTC.

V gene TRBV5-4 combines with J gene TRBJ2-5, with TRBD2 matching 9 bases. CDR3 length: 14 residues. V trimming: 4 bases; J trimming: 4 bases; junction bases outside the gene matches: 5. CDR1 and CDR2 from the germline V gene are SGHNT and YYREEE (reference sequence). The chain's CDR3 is CASSPLAGAETQYF. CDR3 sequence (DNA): TGTGCCAGCAGCCCATTAGCGGGAGCAGAGACCCAGTACTTC.

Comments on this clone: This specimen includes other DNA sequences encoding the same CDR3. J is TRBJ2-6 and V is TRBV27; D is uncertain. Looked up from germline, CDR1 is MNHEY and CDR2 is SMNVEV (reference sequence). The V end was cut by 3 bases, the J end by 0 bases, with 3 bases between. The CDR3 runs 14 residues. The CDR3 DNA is TGTGCCAGCAGTTTCTCCTCTGGGGCCAACGTCCTGACTTTC. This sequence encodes CASSFSSGANVLTF.

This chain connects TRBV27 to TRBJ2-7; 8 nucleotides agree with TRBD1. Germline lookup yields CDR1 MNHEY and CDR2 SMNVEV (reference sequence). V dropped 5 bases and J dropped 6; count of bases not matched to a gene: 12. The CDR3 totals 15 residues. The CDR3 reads CASSPPGQAEFEQYF. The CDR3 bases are TGTGCCAGCAGTCCCCCGGGACAGGCCGAGTTCGAGCAGTACTTC.

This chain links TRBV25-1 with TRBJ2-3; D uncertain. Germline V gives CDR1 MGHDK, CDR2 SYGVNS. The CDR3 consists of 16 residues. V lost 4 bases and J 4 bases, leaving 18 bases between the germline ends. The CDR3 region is CASSGDQTYGADTQYF. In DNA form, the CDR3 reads TGTGCCAGCAGTGGAGATCAGACATATGGGGCAGATACGCAGTATTTT.

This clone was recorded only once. As DNA, the CDR3 is TGTGCCAGCAGCCCTAGTGCGACAGGGATTATCTATGGCTACACCTTC. Its protein is CASSPSATGIIYGYTF. The chain joins TRBV7-2 to TRBJ1-2, with TRBD1 matching over 7 bases. The junction had 13 bases not matched to a gene; V was cut back by 5 bases and J by 4 bases. This CDR3 has 16 amino acids. The germline CDR1 and CDR2 sequences are SGHTA and FQGNSA.

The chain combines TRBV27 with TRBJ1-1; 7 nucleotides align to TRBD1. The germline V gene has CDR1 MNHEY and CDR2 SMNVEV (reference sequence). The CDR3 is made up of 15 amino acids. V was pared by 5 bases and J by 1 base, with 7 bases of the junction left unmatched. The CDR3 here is CASSAYRGWNTEAFF. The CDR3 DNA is TGTGCCAGCAGTGCCTACAGGGGTTGGAACACTGAAGCTTTCTTT.

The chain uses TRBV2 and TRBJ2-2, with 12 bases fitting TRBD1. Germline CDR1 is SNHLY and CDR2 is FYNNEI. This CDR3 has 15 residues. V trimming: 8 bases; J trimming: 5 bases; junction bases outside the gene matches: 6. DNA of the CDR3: TGTGCCAGCCACCGGGGACAGGGGGCAACCGGGGAGCTGTTTTTT. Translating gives CASHRGQGATGELFF.

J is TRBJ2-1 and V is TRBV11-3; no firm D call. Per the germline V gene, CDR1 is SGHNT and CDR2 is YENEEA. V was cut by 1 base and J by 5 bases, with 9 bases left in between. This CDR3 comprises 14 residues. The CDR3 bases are TGTGCCAGCAGCTTAGCTTACGGAGACAATGAGCAGTTCTTC. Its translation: CASSLAYGDNEQFF.

The chain's CDR3 is CASSVEVPGETQYF. The CDR3 coding sequence is TGTGCCAGCAGCGTAGAGGTCCCCGGGGAGACCCAGTACTTC. The chain recombines TRBV9 with TRBJ2-5; D uncertain. Germline V CDR1 and CDR2: SGDLS, YYNGEE. The V and J ends lost 0 bases and 5 bases respectively, with 11 bases between them. This CDR3 is built from 14 residues.

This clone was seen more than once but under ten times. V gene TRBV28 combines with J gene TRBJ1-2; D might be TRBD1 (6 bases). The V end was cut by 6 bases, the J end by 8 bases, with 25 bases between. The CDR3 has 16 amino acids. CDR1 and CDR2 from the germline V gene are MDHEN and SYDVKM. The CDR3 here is CASSSDRKTGLGGYTF. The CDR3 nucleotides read TGTGCCAGCAGCTCAGATCGAAAGACAGGTTTGGGAGGCTACACCTTC.

The CDR3: CATSREWDTSNTGELFF. The CDR3 nucleotides are TGTGCCACCAGCAGAGAGTGGGACACTTCGAACACCGGGGAGCTGTTTTTT. V usage is TRBV15 and J usage is TRBJ2-2; a possible D gene is TRBD1 (6 bases). Trimming shortened V by 0 bases and J by 0 bases, and 11 bases separated the two germline ends. The CDR3 has 17 amino acids. Germline V gene sequence: CDR1 LNHNV, CDR2 YYDKDF (reference sequence). The full variable domain, its missing parts supplied by reference TRBV15 and TRBJ2-2, is DAMVIQNPRYQVTQFGKPVTLSCSQTLNHNVMYWYQQKSSQAPKLLFHYYDKDFNNEADTPDNFQSRRPNTSFCFLDIRSPGLGDTAMYLCATSREWDTSNTGELFFGEGSRLTVL.

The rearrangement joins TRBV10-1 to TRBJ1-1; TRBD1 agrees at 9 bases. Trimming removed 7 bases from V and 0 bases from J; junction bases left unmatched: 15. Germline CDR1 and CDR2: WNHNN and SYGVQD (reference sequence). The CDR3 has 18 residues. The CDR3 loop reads CASKGTGIYDRLNTEAFF. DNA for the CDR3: TGCGCCAGCAAGGGGACAGGGATCTACGACCGGCTGAACACTGAAGCTTTCTTT.

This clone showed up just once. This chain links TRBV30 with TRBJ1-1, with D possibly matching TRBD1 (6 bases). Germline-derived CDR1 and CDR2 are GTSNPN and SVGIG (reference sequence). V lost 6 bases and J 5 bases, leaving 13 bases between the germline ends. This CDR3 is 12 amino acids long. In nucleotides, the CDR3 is TGTGCCTGCCCAAGGGGGGGAACTGAAGCTTTCTTT. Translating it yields CACPRGGTEAFF. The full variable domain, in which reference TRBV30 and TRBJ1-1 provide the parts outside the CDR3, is SQTIHQWPATLVQPVGSPLSLECTVEGTSNPNLYWYRQAAGRGLQLLFYSVGIGQISSEVPQNLSASRPQDRQFILSSKKLLLSDSGFYLCACPRGGTEAFFGQGTRLTVV.

The CDR3 is CASSKDRQTPEADNEQFF. CDR3 in DNA: TGTGCCAGCAGCAAAGACAGACAGACCCCAGAGGCCGACAATGAGCAGTTCTTC. The chain combines TRBV21-1 with TRBJ2-1; the D call of TRBD1 is as the table states it, not checked on the DNA. TRBV21-1 is a documented pseudogene. This CDR3 contains 18 residues.

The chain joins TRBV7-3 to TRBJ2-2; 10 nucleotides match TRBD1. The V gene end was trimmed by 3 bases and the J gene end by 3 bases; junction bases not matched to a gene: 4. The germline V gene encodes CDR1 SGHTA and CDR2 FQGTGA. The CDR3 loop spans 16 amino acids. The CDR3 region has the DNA TGTGCCAGCAGCTTTGCCGGGACAGGGGACACCGGGGAGCTGTTTTTT. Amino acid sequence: CASSFAGTGDTGELFF. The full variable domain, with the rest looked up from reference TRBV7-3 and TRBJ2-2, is GAGVSQTPSNKVTEKGKYVELRCDPISGHTALYWYRQSLGQGPEFLIYFQGTGAADDSGLPNDRFFAVRPEGSVSTLKIQRTERGDSAVYLCASSFAGTGDTGELFFGEGSRLTVL.

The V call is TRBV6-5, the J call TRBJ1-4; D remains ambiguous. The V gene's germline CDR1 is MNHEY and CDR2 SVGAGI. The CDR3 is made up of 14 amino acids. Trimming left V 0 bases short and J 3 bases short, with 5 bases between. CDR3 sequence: CASSYSRANEKLFF. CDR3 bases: TGTGCCAGCAGTTACTCGAGAGCTAATGAAAAACTGTTTTTT.

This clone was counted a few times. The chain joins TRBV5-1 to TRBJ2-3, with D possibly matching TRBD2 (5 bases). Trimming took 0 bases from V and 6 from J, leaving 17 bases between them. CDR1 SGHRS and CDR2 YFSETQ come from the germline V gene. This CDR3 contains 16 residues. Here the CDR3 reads CASSLAGIEGLDTQYF. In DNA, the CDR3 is TGCGCCAGCAGCTTGGCGGGGATAGAAGGGCTCGATACGCAGTATTTT.

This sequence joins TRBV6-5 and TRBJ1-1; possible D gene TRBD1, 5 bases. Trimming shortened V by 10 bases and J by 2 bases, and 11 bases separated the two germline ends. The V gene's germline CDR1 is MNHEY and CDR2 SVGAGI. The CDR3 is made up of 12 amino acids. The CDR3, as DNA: TGTGCCACGGGGAGGGGTAACACTGAAGCTTTCTTT. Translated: CATGRGNTEAFF.

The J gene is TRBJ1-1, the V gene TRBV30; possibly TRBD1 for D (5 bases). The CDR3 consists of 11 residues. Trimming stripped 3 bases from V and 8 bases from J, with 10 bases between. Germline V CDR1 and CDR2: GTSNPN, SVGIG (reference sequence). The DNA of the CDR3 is TGTGCCTGGAGCGGGGGTCCGGAAGCTTTCTTT. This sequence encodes CAWSGGPEAFF.

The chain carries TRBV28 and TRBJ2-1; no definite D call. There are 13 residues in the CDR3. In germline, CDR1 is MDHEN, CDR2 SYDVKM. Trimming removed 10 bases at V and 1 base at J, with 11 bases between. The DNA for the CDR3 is TGTGCCACCCGGAGTTCGTCCTACAATGAGCAGTTCTTC. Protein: CATRSSSYNEQFF.

The CDR3 reads CASSPPGANTEAFF. The DNA for the CDR3 is TGTGCCAGCTCACCCCCAGGGGCGAACACTGAAGCTTTCTTT. The chain joins TRBV18 to TRBJ1-1; D might be TRBD1 (6 bases). The length of the CDR3 is 14 residues. Trimming cost V 3 bases and J 1 base, with 9 bases left between them. Germline assignment: CDR1 KGHSH and CDR2 LQKENI.

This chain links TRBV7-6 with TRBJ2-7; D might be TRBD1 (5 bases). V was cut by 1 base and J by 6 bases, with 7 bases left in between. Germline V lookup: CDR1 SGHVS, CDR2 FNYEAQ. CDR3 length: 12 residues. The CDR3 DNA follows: TGTGCCAGCAGCTTAGGAAGGGGCGAGCAGTACTTC. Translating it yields CASSLGRGEQYF.

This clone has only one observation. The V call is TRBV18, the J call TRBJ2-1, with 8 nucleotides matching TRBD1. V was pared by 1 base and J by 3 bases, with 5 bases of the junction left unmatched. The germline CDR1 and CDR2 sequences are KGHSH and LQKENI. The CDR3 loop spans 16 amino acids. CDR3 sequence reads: CASSPLGQGLYNEQFF. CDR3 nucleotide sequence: TGTGCCAGCTCACCACTTGGACAGGGACTCTACAATGAGCAGTTCTTC.

The CDR3 loop reads CASSLGSNPPGNTIYF. The DNA for the CDR3 is TGTGCCAGCAGCTTGGGGTCCAATCCACCGGGAAACACCATATATTTT. The V call is TRBV5-6, the J call TRBJ1-3; D remains unclear. The CDR3 runs 16 residues. Deletions cut 0 bases from V and 4 bases from J, with 14 bases between. Germline values: CDR1 SGHDT, CDR2 YYEEEE.

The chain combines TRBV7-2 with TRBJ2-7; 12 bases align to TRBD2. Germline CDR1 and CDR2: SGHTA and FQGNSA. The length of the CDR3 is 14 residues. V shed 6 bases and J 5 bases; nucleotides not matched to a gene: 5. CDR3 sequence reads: CASRPRTSGNEQYF. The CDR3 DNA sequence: TGTGCCAGCAGGCCCCGGACTAGCGGGAACGAGCAGTACTTC.

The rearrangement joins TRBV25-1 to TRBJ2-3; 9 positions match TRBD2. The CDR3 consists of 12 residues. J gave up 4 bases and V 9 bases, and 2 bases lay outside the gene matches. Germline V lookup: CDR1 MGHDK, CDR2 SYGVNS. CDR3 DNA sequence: TGTGCCAGTAGCGGGAGTGCAGATACGCAGTATTTT. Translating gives CASSGSADTQYF.

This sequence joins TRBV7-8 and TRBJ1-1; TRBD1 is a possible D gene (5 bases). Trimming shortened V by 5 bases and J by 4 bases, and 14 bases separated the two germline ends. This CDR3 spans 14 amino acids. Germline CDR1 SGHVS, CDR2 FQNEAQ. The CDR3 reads CASSAKTVGTEAFF. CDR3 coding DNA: TGTGCCAGCAGCGCCAAGACAGTGGGCACTGAAGCTTTCTTT.